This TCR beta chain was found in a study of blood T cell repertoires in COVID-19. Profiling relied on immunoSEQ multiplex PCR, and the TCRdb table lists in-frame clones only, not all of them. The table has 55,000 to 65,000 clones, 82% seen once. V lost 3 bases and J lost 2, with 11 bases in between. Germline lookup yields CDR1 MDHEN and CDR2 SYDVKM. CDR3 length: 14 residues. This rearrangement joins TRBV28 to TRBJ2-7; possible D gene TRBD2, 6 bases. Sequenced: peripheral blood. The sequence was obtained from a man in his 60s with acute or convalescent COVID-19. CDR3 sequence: CASSLGGPPYEQYF. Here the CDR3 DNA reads TGTGCCAGCAGTTTGGGAGGTCCCCCCTACGAGCAGTACTTC. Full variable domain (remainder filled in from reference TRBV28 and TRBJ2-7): DVKVTQSSRYLVKRTGEKVFLECVQDMDHENMFWYRQDPGLGLRLIYFSYDVKMKEKGDIPEGYSVSREKKERFSLILESASTNQTSMYLCASSLGGPPYEQYFGPGTRLTVT.